Below are 10 T cell receptor beta chains sequenced from a single sample in a study of T cells in Graves' hyperthyroidism and ophthalmopathy. The CDR3 regions of TCR beta were amplified from RNA transcripts. Initially, a first-round RT-PCR of the TCR CDR3 employed the HTBI primer set. Each CDR3 protein is one row after TCRdb ran MiXCR on the multiplex PCR reads. Among some 690,000 distinct CDR3 sequences, around 15% were seen once, and the ten largest hold roughly 16%. The specimen was blood. The receptors stem from a man aged 45-65 years with Graves' hyperthyroidism.

V gene TRBV12-3 or TRBV12-4 combines with J gene TRBJ2-2, with D maybe TRBD1 (6 bases). V lost 6 bases and J 1 base, leaving 21 bases between the germline ends. The CDR3 covers 18 residues. CDR3 protein: CASRADSVHNLNTGELFF. CDR3 coding DNA: TGTGCCAGCAGGGCGGACAGTGTCCACAACTTGAACACCGGGGAGCTGTTTTTT.

This chain connects TRBV9 to TRBJ2-7; possibly TRBD2 for D (5 bases). V lost 4 bases and J 3 bases, leaving 20 bases between the germline ends. This CDR3 is built from 16 residues. CDR1 is SGDLS and CDR2 is YYNGEE in the germline V gene. CDR3 residues: CASSLGERGKVYEQYF. CDR3 DNA sequence: TGTGCCAGCAGCCTTGGCGAACGGGGTAAAGTCTACGAGCAGTACTTC.

V gene TRBV7-8 combines with J gene TRBJ2-1; TRBD2 matches 10 bases. The CDR3 totals 16 residues. Germline V gene lookup returns CDR1 SGHVS and CDR2 FQNEAQ. Trimming cost V 2 bases and J 7 bases; bases outside gene matches: 8. CDR3 nucleotide sequence: TGTGCCAGCAGCTTACTAGCGGGAGAGAGGGTAAATGAGCAGTTCTTC. Residues: CASSLLAGERVNEQFF.

This chain joins TRBV5-5 and TRBJ1-3; D is unresolved. The germline CDR1 and CDR2 sequences are SGHKS and YYEKEE (reference sequence). The V end was cut by 0 bases, the J end by 4 bases, with 11 bases between. This CDR3 region has 15 residues. CDR3 nucleotide sequence: TGTGCCAGCAGCTTGGGTGCGACTCAAGGAAACACCATATATTTT. Its protein is CASSLGATQGNTIYF.

The V call is TRBV29-1, the J call TRBJ1-2, with D maybe TRBD1 (5 bases). This CDR3 has 15 amino acids. CDR1 and CDR2 from the germline V gene are SQVTM and ANQGSEA. V lost 4 bases and J 8 bases, leaving 23 bases between the germline ends. As DNA, the CDR3 is TGCAGCGTTGGAGGTGGCGTCAGGGAGCATGGAGGCTACACCTTC. This encodes CSVGGGVREHGGYTF.

This clonotype was recorded many times. The CDR3 is CASYLAGPTEAFF. DNA for the CDR3: TGTGCCTCTTACCTGGCAGGCCCCACTGAAGCTTTCTTT. V and J are TRBV7-2 and TRBJ1-1, with D uncertain. Germline CDR1 and CDR2: SGHTA and FQGNSA. This CDR3 has 13 residues. V lost 11 bases to trimming and J lost 4 bases, with 17 bases between them.

This clonotype was detected a few times. This chain uses TRBV6-2 or TRBV6-3 with TRBJ2-4; D might be TRBD1 or TRBD2, each matching 5 bases. Trimming stripped 0 bases from V and 0 bases from J, with 18 bases between. This CDR3 region has 19 residues. CDR1 is MNHEY and CDR2 is SVGEGT in the germline V gene. The CDR3 protein is CASSYSYLGEAIAKNIQYF. CDR3 nucleotides: TGTGCCAGCAGTTACTCCTATTTGGGGGAAGCTATAGCCAAAAACATTCAGTACTTC.

This clonotype occurred a few times. CDR3 nucleotides: TGTGCCAGCAGCTCCCCGGTTGGGGCCTACGAGCAGTACTTC. This gives the protein CASSSPVGAYEQYF. The V and J genes are TRBV7-8 and TRBJ2-7; no clear D gene. V was pared by 4 bases and J by 2 bases, with 12 bases between. The germline V gene has CDR1 SGHVS and CDR2 FQNEAQ. CDR3 length equals 14 residues.

The rearrangement uses TRBV27 and TRBJ1-4; D not resolved. Germline V CDR1 and CDR2: MNHEY, SMNVEV (reference sequence). The CDR3 has 15 amino acids. Trimming took off 2 bases at V and 8 bases at J, with 15 bases between the two ends. The CDR3 region is CASSLTPHRREKLFF. DNA of the CDR3: TGTGCCAGCAGTTTAACCCCCCACCGGCGGGAAAAACTGTTTTTT. Looking up the rest from reference TRBV27 and TRBJ1-4 gives the full variable domain: EAQVTQNPRYLITVTGKKLTVTCSQNMNHEYMSWYRQDPGLGLRQIYYSMNVEVTDKGDVPEGYKVSRKEKRNFPLILESPSPNQTSLYFCASSLTPHRREKLFFGSGTQLSVL.

This clonotype was counted many times. The CDR3 coding sequence is TGTGCCATCAGCCTAGAGGGACACCTCCCCTACGAGCAGTACTTC. Protein sequence: CAISLEGHLPYEQYF. The chain employs TRBV10-3 and TRBJ2-7, with D perhaps matching TRBD1 (6 bases). CDR3 length equals 15 residues. Trimming shortened V by 6 bases and J by 2 bases, and 17 bases separated the two germline ends. CDR1 and CDR2 from the germline V gene are ENHRY and SYGVKD.